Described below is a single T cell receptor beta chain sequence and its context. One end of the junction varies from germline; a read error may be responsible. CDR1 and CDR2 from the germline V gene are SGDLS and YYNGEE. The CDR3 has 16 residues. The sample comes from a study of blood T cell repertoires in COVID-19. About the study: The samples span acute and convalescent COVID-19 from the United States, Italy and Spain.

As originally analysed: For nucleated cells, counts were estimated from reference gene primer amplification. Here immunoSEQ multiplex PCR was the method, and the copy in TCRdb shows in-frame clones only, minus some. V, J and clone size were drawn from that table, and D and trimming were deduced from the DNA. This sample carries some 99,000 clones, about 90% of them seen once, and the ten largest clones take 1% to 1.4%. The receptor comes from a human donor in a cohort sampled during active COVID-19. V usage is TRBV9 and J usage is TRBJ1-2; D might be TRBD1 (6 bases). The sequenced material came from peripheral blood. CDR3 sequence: CARSGGGGGMSYGYTF. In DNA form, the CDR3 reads TGTGCCCGCAGCGGCGGGGGAGGGGGGATGAGCTATGGCTACACCTTC.